This is a list of T cell receptor beta chains from one sample in a study of CD4+ T cells in melanoma. Generated by immunoSEQ multiplex PCR, the TCRdb table keeps only in-frame clones and is missing some. The data contain approximately 12,000 clones, roughly 70% of them singletons. The sequencing input was cells from a culture (not recorded whether cultured in vitro). These receptors were taken from a human donor with melanoma. CDR3s include the opening cysteine and the closing phenylalanine or tryptophan. A D gene is named only where the DNA matches it firmly. Clone size, where shown, is once, few, many, or a class for clones that have expanded.

length,size,V,D,J,DNA,CDR3
14,.,TRBV5-1,.,TRBJ2-3,TGCGCCAGCAGCTTGGGGCCCGACACAGATACGCAGTATTTT,CASSLGPDTDTQYF
13,.,TRBV11-2,.,TRBJ2-5,TGTGCCAGCAGCTTAATTGTTGGGTCAGGGCTTCACTTC,CASSLIVGSGLHF
17,few,TRBV7-2,TRBD2,TRBJ2-3,TGTGCCAGCAGCTTACGAGGTGGCGGGGGGGCAACAGATACGCAGTATTTT,CASSLRGGGGATDTQYF
15,.,TRBV19,TRBD1,TRBJ1-5,TGTGCCAGTAGTACCGATAACAGGGGCGGTCAGCCCCAGCATTTT,CASSTDNRGGQPQHF
16,.,TRBV10-2,.,TRBJ1-6,TGCGCCTCGGGGGGGGGCGAGGAGTCCTATAATTCACCCCTCCACTTT,CASGGGEESYNSPLHF
16,.,TRBV7-3,TRBD2,TRBJ2-3,TGTGCCAGCAGCCTCTATGGGGGGACTACCCCAGATACGCAGTATTTT,CASSLYGGTTPDTQYF
13,once,TRBV5-6,.,TRBJ1-2,TGTGCCAGCAGCCGCGGACAGAACTATGGCTACACCTTC,CASSRGQNYGYTF
15,few,TRBV5-1,TRBD1,TRBJ2-2,TGCGCCAGCAGCACCGGACAGGGGAACACCGGGGAGCTGTTTTTT,CASSTGQGNTGELFF
14,.,TRBV9,.,TRBJ1-3,TGTGCCAGCAGCGCCACAGGGTTCGGAAACACCATATATTTT,CASSATGFGNTIYF
17,few,TRBV5-1,.,TRBJ2-5,TGCGCCAGCAGCTTGGCCCCCTCCGGGAGCGGCCAAGAGACCCAGTACTTC,CASSLAPSGSGQETQYF
14,.,TRBV5-1,TRBD2,TRBJ2-5,TGCGCCAGCAGCCTGGCGGGGGGTCGAGAGACCCAGTACTTC,CASSLAGGRETQYF
14,.,TRBV9,.,TRBJ2-1,TGTGCCAGCAGTCGAAATCAGGGGAGGTATGAGCAGTTCTTC,CASSRNQGRYEQFF
12,.,TRBV11-2,.,TRBJ2-5,TGTGCCAGCAGCTTAATGGGACAGACCCAGTACTTC,CASSLMGQTQYF